Listed below are T cell receptor beta chains from one sample, sequenced in a study of blood T cell repertoires in COVID-19. TCRdb's copy holds only in-frame clones and misses some; the assay was immunoSEQ multiplex PCR. This sample has under 300,000 clones, with about nine tenths found just once. The specimen sequenced was PBMCs or T cells enriched from blood (not recorded which). These receptors all stem from a woman in her twenties or thirties with acute COVID-19. CDR3s include the opening cysteine and the closing phenylalanine or tryptophan. D genes are given only for firm matches. Size tells how often a clone was seen (once, few, many) or the class of an expanded clone, and some rows leave it out.

j_gene: TRBJ1-6
d_gene: .
abundance: .
v_gene: TRBV7-9
CDR3aa: CASSLRLHSPLHF
CDR3nt: TGTGCCAGCAGCTTACGACTCCATTCACCCCTCCACTTT

j_gene: TRBJ2-5
d_gene: .
abundance: .
v_gene: TRBV7-9
CDR3aa: CASSFIRGMKETQYF
CDR3nt: TGTGCCAGCAGCTTCATCCGGGGAATGAAAGAGACCCAGTACTTC

j_gene: TRBJ1-4
d_gene: TRBD1
abundance: once
v_gene: TRBV28
CDR3aa: CASSAPGQVGEKLFF
CDR3nt: TGTGCCAGCAGTGCTCCGGGACAGGTCGGTGAAAAACTGTTTTTT

j_gene: TRBJ1-5
d_gene: TRBD1
abundance: .
v_gene: TRBV2
CDR3aa: CASSLQGAGQPQHF
CDR3nt: TGTGCCAGCAGTCTACAGGGGGCCGGCCAGCCCCAGCATTTT

j_gene: TRBJ2-2
d_gene: .
abundance: .
v_gene: TRBV19
CDR3aa: CASSMVRGDGELFF
CDR3nt: TGTGCCAGCTCCATGGTCAGGGGGGACGGGGAGCTGTTTTTT

j_gene: TRBJ2-7
d_gene: TRBD2
abundance: .
v_gene: TRBV5-4
CDR3aa: CASSDRTSEYEQYF
CDR3nt: TGTGCCAGCAGCGACAGGACTAGCGAGTACGAGCAGTACTTC

j_gene: TRBJ1-2
d_gene: .
abundance: .
v_gene: TRBV19
CDR3aa: CASSIDFRGSYGYTF
CDR3nt: TGTGCCAGTAGTATAGATTTCAGGGGATCCTATGGCTACACCTTC

j_gene: TRBJ2-2
d_gene: .
abundance: .
v_gene: TRBV10-3
CDR3aa: CATENTGELFF
CDR3nt: TGTGCCACAGAGAACACCGGGGAGCTGTTTTTT

j_gene: TRBJ2-2
d_gene: .
abundance: .
v_gene: TRBV9
CDR3aa: CASSAGTFNTGELFF
CDR3nt: TGTGCCAGCAGCGCCGGGACTTTTAACACCGGGGAGCTGTTTTTT

j_gene: TRBJ2-7
d_gene: .
abundance: .
v_gene: TRBV7-8
CDR3aa: CASGGGRDYPYEQYF
CDR3nt: TGTGCCAGCGGGGGGGGCAGGGATTACCCTTACGAGCAGTACTTC

j_gene: TRBJ1-4
d_gene: .
abundance: few
v_gene: TRBV5-4
CDR3aa: CASGAREGEKLFF
CDR3nt: TGTGCCAGCGGAGCGCGGGAAGGAGAAAAACTGTTTTTT

j_gene: TRBJ2-1
d_gene: .
abundance: .
v_gene: TRBV2
CDR3aa: CASSEIQGAGNEQFF
CDR3nt: TGTGCCAGCAGTGAAATTCAGGGAGCGGGCAATGAGCAGTTCTTC

j_gene: TRBJ2-7
d_gene: .
abundance: .
v_gene: TRBV12-3/TRBV12-4
CDR3aa: CASRGREQYF
CDR3nt: TGTGCCAGCAGGGGGAGGGAGCAGTACTTC

j_gene: TRBJ2-7
d_gene: .
abundance: .
v_gene: TRBV3-1/TRBV3-2
CDR3aa: CASSPTGSRGHEQYF
CDR3nt: TGTGCCAGCAGCCCCACCGGTTCTCGAGGTCACGAGCAGTACTTC

j_gene: TRBJ2-5
d_gene: .
abundance: once
v_gene: TRBV19
CDR3aa: CASAGGSRSETQYF
CDR3nt: TGTGCCAGTGCCGGAGGTTCGAGGAGTGAGACCCAGTACTTC

j_gene: TRBJ1-6
d_gene: TRBD1
abundance: .
v_gene: TRBV3-1/TRBV3-2
CDR3aa: CASSQDYRGPLHF
CDR3nt: TGTGCCAGCAGCCAGGACTACAGGGGGCCCCTCCACTTT

j_gene: TRBJ1-5
d_gene: .
abundance: .
v_gene: TRBV6-5
CDR3aa: CASTNYQPQHF
CDR3nt: TGTGCCAGCACCAATTATCAGCCCCAGCATTTT

j_gene: TRBJ2-3
d_gene: .
abundance: .
v_gene: TRBV7-9
CDR3aa: CASSLSTTLGSTDTQYF
CDR3nt: TGTGCCAGCAGCTTGTCAACAACCCTTGGCAGCACAGATACGCAGTATTTT

j_gene: TRBJ1-5
d_gene: .
abundance: .
v_gene: TRBV16
CDR3aa: CASSQNRGNQPQHF
CDR3nt: TGTGCCAGCAGCCAAAACAGAGGCAATCAGCCCCAGCATTTT

j_gene: TRBJ1-1
d_gene: .
abundance: few
v_gene: TRBV7-8
CDR3aa: CASSLMTRLGGTEAFF
CDR3nt: TGTGCCAGCAGCTTAATGACAAGGTTAGGTGGCACTGAAGCTTTCTTT

j_gene: TRBJ1-5
d_gene: TRBD1
abundance: .
v_gene: TRBV11-2
CDR3aa: CASSLGDSFNQPQHF
CDR3nt: TGTGCCAGCAGCTTAGGGGACAGCTTCAATCAGCCCCAGCATTTT

j_gene: TRBJ2-1
d_gene: .
abundance: .
v_gene: TRBV19
CDR3aa: CASSIQGGSYNEQFF
CDR3nt: TGTGCCAGTAGTATACAAGGGGGTAGCTACAATGAGCAGTTCTTC

j_gene: TRBJ2-1
d_gene: TRBD1
abundance: .
v_gene: TRBV5-1
CDR3aa: CASSANQGALYNEQFF
CDR3nt: TGCGCCAGCAGCGCCAATCAGGGGGCCCTCTACAATGAGCAGTTCTTC

j_gene: TRBJ2-7
d_gene: .
abundance: few
v_gene: TRBV3-1/TRBV3-2
CDR3aa: CASSQQGMGSYEQYF
CDR3nt: TGTGCCAGCAGCCAACAGGGAATGGGGTCCTACGAGCAGTACTTC

j_gene: TRBJ1-2
d_gene: .
abundance: .
v_gene: TRBV7-7
CDR3aa: CASSSTSTGGYGYTF
CDR3nt: TGTGCTAGCAGCTCAACCTCGACAGGCGGCTATGGCTACACCTTC

j_gene: TRBJ2-2
d_gene: .
abundance: .
v_gene: TRBV3-1/TRBV3-2
CDR3aa: CASSPGFFAAGELFF
CDR3nt: TGTGCCAGCAGCCCAGGGTTTTTTGCGGCCGGGGAGCTGTTTTTT

j_gene: TRBJ1-6
d_gene: .
abundance: .
v_gene: TRBV30
CDR3aa: CAWTGSGGWDNSPLHF
CDR3nt: TGTGCCTGGACGGGTAGCGGGGGGTGGGATAATTCACCCCTCCACTTT

j_gene: TRBJ1-2
d_gene: TRBD1
abundance: .
v_gene: TRBV7-9
CDR3aa: CASSLAEGAGDGYTF
CDR3nt: TGTGCCAGCAGCTTAGCGGAGGGGGCTGGCGACGGCTACACCTTC

j_gene: TRBJ2-7
d_gene: .
abundance: few
v_gene: TRBV2
CDR3aa: CASSEASSSLTYEQYF
CDR3nt: TGTGCCAGCAGTGAAGCCTCTAGCAGTCTCACCTACGAGCAGTACTTC

j_gene: TRBJ2-5
d_gene: .
abundance: .
v_gene: TRBV19
CDR3aa: CASSIGFGELIQETQYF
CDR3nt: TGTGCCAGTAGTATAGGGTTTGGGGAGCTAATTCAAGAGACCCAGTACTTC

j_gene: TRBJ1-3
d_gene: TRBD1
abundance: .
v_gene: TRBV18
CDR3aa: CASSPRPGTGSGSGNTIYF
CDR3nt: TGTGCCAGCTCACCCCGTCCCGGGACAGGTTCGGGCTCTGGAAACACCATATATTTT

j_gene: TRBJ1-5
d_gene: .
abundance: .
v_gene: TRBV7-8
CDR3aa: CASSLEKEASQPQHF
CDR3nt: TGTGCCAGCAGCTTAGAGAAGGAGGCTAGTCAGCCCCAGCATTTT

j_gene: TRBJ2-5
d_gene: .
abundance: many
v_gene: TRBV7-9
CDR3aa: CASSSLTTRSQETQYF
CDR3nt: TGTGCCAGCAGCTCGCTAACGACTAGGAGCCAAGAGACCCAGTACTTC

j_gene: TRBJ2-5
d_gene: .
abundance: .
v_gene: TRBV2
CDR3aa: CASSEVDPRETQYF
CDR3nt: TGTGCCAGCAGTGAGGTCGACCCCAGGGAGACCCAGTACTTC

j_gene: TRBJ1-3
d_gene: .
abundance: .
v_gene: TRBV18
CDR3aa: CASSPSGTNSGNTIYF
CDR3nt: TGTGCCAGCTCACCCTCGGGAACCAACTCTGGAAACACCATATATTTT

j_gene: TRBJ2-3
d_gene: .
abundance: once
v_gene: TRBV5-4
CDR3aa: CASSQAGLQTDTQYF
CDR3nt: TGTGCCAGCAGCCAAGCGGGCCTCCAGACAGATACGCAGTATTTT

j_gene: TRBJ2-3
d_gene: .
abundance: .
v_gene: TRBV19
CDR3aa: CASSTPHGVGDTQYF
CDR3nt: TGTGCCAGTAGCACACCGCACGGAGTGGGAGATACGCAGTATTTT

j_gene: TRBJ2-1
d_gene: .
abundance: .
v_gene: TRBV15
CDR3aa: CATSSHGTNYNEQFF
CDR3nt: TGTGCCACCAGCAGCCACGGGACAAACTACAATGAGCAGTTCTTC

j_gene: TRBJ2-1
d_gene: TRBD2
abundance: .
v_gene: TRBV15
CDR3aa: CATSSDEPQTSTREQFF
CDR3nt: TGTGCCACCAGCAGCGACGAACCTCAGACTAGCACGAGAGAGCAGTTCTTC

j_gene: TRBJ2-7
d_gene: TRBD2
abundance: .
v_gene: TRBV6-5
CDR3aa: CASKESSGIVYEQYF
CDR3nt: TGTGCCAGCAAGGAGAGTAGCGGGATAGTCTACGAGCAGTACTTC

j_gene: TRBJ2-3
d_gene: .
abundance: .
v_gene: TRBV5-8
CDR3aa: CASSLASAGKQYF
CDR3nt: TGTGCCAGCAGCTTGGCGTCTGCGGGAAAGCAGTATTTT

j_gene: TRBJ2-3
d_gene: .
abundance: once
v_gene: TRBV4-1
CDR3aa: CASSPPGIDTQYF
CDR3nt: TGCGCCAGCAGTCCACCAGGGATAGATACGCAGTATTTT

j_gene: TRBJ1-4
d_gene: .
abundance: once
v_gene: TRBV5-1
CDR3aa: CASSLTENEKLFF
CDR3nt: TGCGCCAGCAGCCTGACAGAGAATGAAAAACTGTTTTTT

j_gene: TRBJ2-7
d_gene: .
abundance: .
v_gene: TRBV11-2
CDR3aa: CASSSRGSPGGDEQYF
CDR3nt: TGTGCCAGCAGCTCCCGCGGCAGCCCAGGCGGGGACGAGCAGTACTTC

j_gene: TRBJ2-7
d_gene: .
abundance: .
v_gene: TRBV13
CDR3aa: CASSLGREQYF
CDR3nt: TGTGCCAGCAGCTTAGGTCGGGAGCAGTACTTC

j_gene: TRBJ2-7
d_gene: .
abundance: .
v_gene: TRBV2
CDR3aa: CASSERNEQYF
CDR3nt: TGTGCCAGCAGTGAGAGGAACGAGCAGTACTTC

j_gene: TRBJ1-2
d_gene: .
abundance: .
v_gene: TRBV28
CDR3aa: CAIHSRGDANYGYTF
CDR3nt: TGTGCCATCCATAGTCGGGGGGACGCTAACTATGGCTACACCTTC

j_gene: TRBJ2-1
d_gene: TRBD1
abundance: .
v_gene: TRBV6-2/TRBV6-3
CDR3aa: CASSPNLLRQGNDEQFF
CDR3nt: TGTGCCAGCAGCCCTAATTTACTGCGACAGGGAAACGATGAGCAGTTCTTC

j_gene: TRBJ2-3
d_gene: .
abundance: .
v_gene: TRBV11-3
CDR3aa: CASSAGRGGITDTQYF
CDR3nt: TGTGCCAGCAGCGCCGGTAGGGGGGGCATCACAGATACGCAGTATTTT

j_gene: TRBJ2-3
d_gene: .
abundance: .
v_gene: TRBV28
CDR3aa: CASSRDKLTDTQYF
CDR3nt: TGTGCCAGCAGCCGGGACAAACTTACAGATACGCAGTATTTT

j_gene: TRBJ2-1
d_gene: TRBD2
abundance: .
v_gene: TRBV15
CDR3aa: CATSRDETSGYNEQFF
CDR3nt: TGTGCCACCAGCAGAGATGAGACTAGCGGTTACAATGAGCAGTTCTTC

j_gene: TRBJ2-3
d_gene: .
abundance: .
v_gene: TRBV5-1
CDR3aa: CASSLGLRFTDTQYF
CDR3nt: TGCGCCAGCAGCTTGGGTCTCAGGTTCACAGATACGCAGTATTTT

j_gene: TRBJ1-6
d_gene: .
abundance: .
v_gene: TRBV10-3
CDR3aa: CAISQDYSPLHF
CDR3nt: TGTGCCATCAGTCAGGATTACTCACCCCTCCACTTT

j_gene: TRBJ2-1
d_gene: .
abundance: .
v_gene: TRBV29-1
CDR3aa: CSVRTGIWEQFF
CDR3nt: TGCAGCGTTCGCACAGGGATATGGGAGCAGTTCTTC

j_gene: TRBJ2-7
d_gene: .
abundance: .
v_gene: TRBV6-5
CDR3aa: CASSYGGDRPSYEQYF
CDR3nt: TGTGCCAGCAGTTACGGAGGGGATAGGCCATCCTACGAGCAGTACTTC

j_gene: TRBJ1-2
d_gene: TRBD1
abundance: .
v_gene: TRBV6-5
CDR3aa: CAGQGNMNYGYTF
CDR3nt: TGTGCCGGACAGGGGAATATGAACTATGGCTACACCTTC

j_gene: TRBJ2-1
d_gene: TRBD2
abundance: .
v_gene: TRBV18
CDR3aa: CASSPPTGGSNYNEQFF
CDR3nt: TGTGCCAGCTCACCACCGACGGGAGGGTCCAACTACAATGAGCAGTTCTTC